This TCR beta chain was obtained from a study of Ad26.COV2.S vaccination and SARS-CoV-2 variants. The study's findings and limits: TCR breadth and depth estimates may have understated total T cell responses. Post-vaccination spike-specific CD8+ and CD4+ T cell responses reportedly had substantial breadth.

Germline V gene sequence: CDR1 MNHEY, CDR2 SMNVEV (reference sequence). The CDR3 totals 15 residues. Trimming took 5 bases from V and 5 from J; bases not matched to a gene: 6. Comment on this clone: Its antigen is still unknown.

This sample's treatment: some 19 received Ad26.COV2.S at low or high dose, single or two shots; about 5 received placebo; per-sample allocation not given. The study sampled participants on day 63 after the first vaccine or placebo injection. A Boston adult aged 18-55 years was the donor. The vaccine delivered Wuhan-strain SARS-CoV-2 spike through an Ad26 vector. Data came from immunoSEQ multiplex PCR; TCRdb stores just in-frame clones and leaves some out. The data show some 450,000 clones, with about 90% seen just once and around 4.5% held by the top ten. The specimen comprised peripheral blood, sampled in a trial of Ad26.COV2.S vaccine versus placebo. This receptor was obtained from a person aged 18-65 years who received the Ad26.COV2.S COVID-19 vaccine or a placebo. The chain links TRBV27 to TRBJ2-1; 10 bases fit TRBD2. The CDR3 spells CASSHPTSGHNEQFF. The CDR3 DNA reads TGTGCCAGCAGTCATCCGACTAGCGGGCACAATGAGCAGTTCTTC.